This T cell receptor (beta chain) was documented in a study of regulatory dendritic cells for organ transplantation. The overall study: On day 6, the dendritic cells were exposed to LPS. Study results and caveats: Memory CD8+ clonal expansion seemed more limited with regulatory than mature dendritic cells.

This CDR3 has 15 residues. CDR1 SSHAT and CDR2 FNYEAQ come from the germline V gene (reference sequence). Clones were sequenced by immunoSEQ multiplex PCR, and TCRdb holds only the in-frame ones, with some missing. Of 15,000 to 20,000 clones in the sample, around 79% were seen once. About this clone: As yet, its antigen is unknown. One end of the junction fails to match germline, which may point to a read error.

Allogeneic regulatory or mature dendritic cells were co-cultured for less than six days with CFSE-labeled sorted T cells at 1:10. CD4+ or CD8+ T cells were sorted as naive CD45RA+ or memory CD45RO+. The TCR comes from a human donor in good health. The chain uses TRBV7-7 and TRBJ1-5; tentative D call: TRBD1 (6 bases). The sample comprised memory CD4+ T cells from blood cultured with regulatory dendritic cells. Stated subset: CD45RO+ memory T cells. The CDR3 protein is CASSAPQGRNQPQHF. The CDR3, as DNA: TGTGCTAGCAGCGCACCCCAGGGGCGAAATCAGCCCCAGCATTTT.